This T cell receptor beta chain was captured by sequencing in a study of blood T cell repertoires in COVID-19. About the research overall: PBMCs, B-cell-depleted T cells, or T cells provided the cDNA or gDNA that made up the material.

The V gene lost 3 bases and the J gene lost 0 bases, with 20 bases spanning the gap. Germline V gene data show CDR1 as SEHNR and CDR2 as FQNEAQ (reference sequence). This CDR3 contains 18 residues. Source study methods: Amplifying reference gene primers gave estimates of nucleated cell counts. Generated by immunoSEQ multiplex PCR, the TCRdb table keeps only in-frame clones and is missing some. V and J calls and clone size follow that table, whereas D and trimming were derived from the DNA. The repertoire consists of approximately 280,000 clones, with roughly 80% occurring once and the leading ten covering 5%. Participants were aged about 18 to 89 years, lived in 24 US areas, and enrolled virtually. Membership in each cohort depended on participant-reported clinical history.

This receptor was taken from a man aged 40-55 years who had been exposed to COVID-19. The chain is built from TRBV7-9 and TRBJ2-5; the D gene is possibly TRBD1 (5 bases). The source material was PBMCs or T cells enriched from blood (not recorded which). The CDR3 nucleotides read TGTGCCAGCAGCTTTGAAAGGTGGGGCACTTTGTACCAAGAGACCCAGTACTTC. It encodes CASSFERWGTLYQETQYF.